This is a list of T cell receptor beta chains from one sample in a study of blood T cell repertoires in COVID-19. Produced via immunoSEQ multiplex PCR; TCRdb's table is partial and in-frame only. This sample has 200,000 to 250,000 clones, with more than 85% found just once. Sequences were obtained from peripheral blood. All receptors come from a woman between 65 and 79 years old with active or convalescent COVID-19. Both conserved end residues are trimmed from each CDR3. The order of the fields is J gene, V gene, CDR3 protein.

J gene: TRBJ2-1
V gene: TRBV5-4
CDR3 protein: ASSSTGGRGGGEQF

J gene: TRBJ1-2
V gene: TRBV5-4
CDR3 protein: ASSSLLQGDYGYT

J gene: TRBJ1-6
V gene: TRBV10-1
CDR3 protein: ASKDTGRNSPLH

J gene: TRBJ1-6
V gene: TRBV19
CDR3 protein: ASSIIEATGGSPLH

J gene: TRBJ1-1
V gene: TRBV19
CDR3 protein: ASTLEGVTEAF

J gene: TRBJ2-5
V gene: TRBV6-6
CDR3 protein: ASSYSGGYQETQY

J gene: TRBJ1-2
V gene: TRBV6-5
CDR3 protein: ASTVTGGNYGYT

J gene: TRBJ1-2
V gene: TRBV20-1
CDR3 protein: SAGARGGYT

J gene: TRBJ2-6
V gene: TRBV10-1
CDR3 protein: ASSENVGTGANVLT

J gene: TRBJ2-5
V gene: TRBV7-7
CDR3 protein: ASSQILQETQY

J gene: TRBJ2-5
V gene: TRBV9
CDR3 protein: ASSPGTSGGLETQY